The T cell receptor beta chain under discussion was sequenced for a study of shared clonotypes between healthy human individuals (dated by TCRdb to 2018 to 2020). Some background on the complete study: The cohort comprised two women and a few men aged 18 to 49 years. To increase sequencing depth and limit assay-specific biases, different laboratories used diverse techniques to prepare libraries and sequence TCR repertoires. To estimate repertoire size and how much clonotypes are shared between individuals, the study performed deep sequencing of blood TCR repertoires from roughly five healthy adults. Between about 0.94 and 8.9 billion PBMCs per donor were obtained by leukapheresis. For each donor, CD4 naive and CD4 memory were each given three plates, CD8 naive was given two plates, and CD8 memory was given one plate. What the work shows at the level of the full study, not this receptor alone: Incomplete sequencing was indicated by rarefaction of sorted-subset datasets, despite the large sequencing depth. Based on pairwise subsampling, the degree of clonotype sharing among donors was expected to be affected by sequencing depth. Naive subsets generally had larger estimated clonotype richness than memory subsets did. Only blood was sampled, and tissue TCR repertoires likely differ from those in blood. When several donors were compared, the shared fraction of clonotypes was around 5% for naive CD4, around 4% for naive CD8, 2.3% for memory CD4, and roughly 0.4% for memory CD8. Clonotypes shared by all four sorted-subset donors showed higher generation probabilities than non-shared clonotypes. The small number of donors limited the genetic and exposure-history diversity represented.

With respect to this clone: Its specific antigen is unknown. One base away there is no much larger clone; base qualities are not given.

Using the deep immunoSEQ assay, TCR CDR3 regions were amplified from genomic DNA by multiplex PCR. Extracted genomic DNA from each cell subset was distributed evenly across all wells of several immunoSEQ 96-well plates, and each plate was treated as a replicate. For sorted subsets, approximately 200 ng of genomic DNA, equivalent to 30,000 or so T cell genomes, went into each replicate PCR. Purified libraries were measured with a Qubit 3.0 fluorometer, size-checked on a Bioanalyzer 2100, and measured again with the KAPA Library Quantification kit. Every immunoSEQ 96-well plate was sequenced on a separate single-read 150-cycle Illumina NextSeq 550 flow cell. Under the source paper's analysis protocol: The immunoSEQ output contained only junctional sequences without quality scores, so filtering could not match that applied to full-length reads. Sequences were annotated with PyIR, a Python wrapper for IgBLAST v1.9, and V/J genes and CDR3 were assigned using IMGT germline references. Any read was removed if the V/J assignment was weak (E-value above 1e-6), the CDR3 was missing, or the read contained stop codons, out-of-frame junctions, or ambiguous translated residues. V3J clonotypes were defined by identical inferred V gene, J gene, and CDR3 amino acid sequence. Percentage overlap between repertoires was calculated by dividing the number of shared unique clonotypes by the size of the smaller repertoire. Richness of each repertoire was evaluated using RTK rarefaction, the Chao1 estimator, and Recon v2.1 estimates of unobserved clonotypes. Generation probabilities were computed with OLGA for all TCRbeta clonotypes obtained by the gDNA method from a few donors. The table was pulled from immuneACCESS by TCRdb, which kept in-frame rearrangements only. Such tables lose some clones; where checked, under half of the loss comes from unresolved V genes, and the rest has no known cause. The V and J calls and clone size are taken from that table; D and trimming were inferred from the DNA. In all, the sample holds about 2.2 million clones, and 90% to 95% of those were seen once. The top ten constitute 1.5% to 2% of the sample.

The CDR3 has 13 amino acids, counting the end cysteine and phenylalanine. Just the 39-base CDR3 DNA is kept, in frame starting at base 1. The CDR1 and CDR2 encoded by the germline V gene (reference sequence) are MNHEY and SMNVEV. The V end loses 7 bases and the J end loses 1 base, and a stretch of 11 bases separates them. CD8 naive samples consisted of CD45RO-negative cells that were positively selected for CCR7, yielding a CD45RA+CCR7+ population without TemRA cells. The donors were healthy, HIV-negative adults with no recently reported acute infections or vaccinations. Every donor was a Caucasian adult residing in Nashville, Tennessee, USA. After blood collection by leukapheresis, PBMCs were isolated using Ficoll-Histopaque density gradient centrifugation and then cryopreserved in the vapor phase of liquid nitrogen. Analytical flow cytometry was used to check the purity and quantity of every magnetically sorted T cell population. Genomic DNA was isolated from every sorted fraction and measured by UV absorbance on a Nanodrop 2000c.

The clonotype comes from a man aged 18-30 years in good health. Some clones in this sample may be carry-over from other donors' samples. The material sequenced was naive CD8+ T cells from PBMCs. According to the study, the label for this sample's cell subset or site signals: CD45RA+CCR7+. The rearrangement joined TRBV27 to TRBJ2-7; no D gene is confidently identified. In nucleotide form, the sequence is TGTGCCAGCACCTCACGACCGTCCTACGAGCAGTACTTC. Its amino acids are CASTSRPSYEQYF.